The sequence of this T cell receptor beta chain was determined in a study of T cells after yellow fever vaccination. Study context: Fractions containing few cells were prepared with SMART-Seq v4 Ultra Low Input.

The V gene end was trimmed by 0 bases and the J gene end by 4 bases; junction bases not matched to a gene: 3. Germline-derived CDR1 and CDR2 are MNHEY and SVGAGI. The length of the CDR3 is 15 residues. Production of TCR cDNA was by 5'RACE template switching, which also added a universal primer site and UMIs. TCRdb re-analysed the 5' RACE reads in MiXCR, keeping a single row per CDR3 protein. The table includes hundreds of thousands of distinct CDR3 sequences, 9% to 15% detected once. This clonotype appeared a few times. The TCR sequence derives from a young man who received the YFV17D yellow fever vaccine. Specimen: PBMCs, collected on the day of the yellow fever booster vaccination. The V and J genes are TRBV6-5 and TRBJ2-1, with 7 bases that match TRBD2. The CDR3 protein is CASSYSSSGYNEQFF. The CDR3 nucleotides read TGTGCCAGCAGTTACTCGTCTAGCGGATACAATGAGCAGTTCTTC.